This T cell receptor beta chain is drawn from a study of T cell changes during pregnancy in multiple sclerosis (dated by TCRdb to between 2018 and 2021). With respect to the entire study: The study examined how the T cell repertoire changed over the course of pregnancy in women with multiple sclerosis.

A remark on this clone: Its antigen is not yet known. No per-base quality is available; no much larger clone lies one base away.

Library preparation used the immunoSEQ multiplex PCR assay. TCRdb stores this immuneACCESS table with in-frame sequences only. Part of the clones is absent; in the studies checked, under half of the shortfall reflects unresolved V genes, and no reason is known for the rest. The sample table lists approximately 130,000 clones, approximately 95% of them with a count of one. The ten top clones hold 6.2% of the sample. Inclusive of the bounding cysteine and phenylalanine, the CDR3 is 15 residues long. Kept here is only the CDR3 DNA, which spans 45 bases and is read in frame from base 1. CDR1 and CDR2 are read off the germline V gene (reference sequence) as LNHDA and SQIVND. V ends up 7 bases short and J 2 bases short, with an unmatched junction base count of 8.

Sequencing used peripheral blood, obtained before pregnancy. The clonotype comes from a female donor with multiple sclerosis, enrolled in a pregnancy study. The sequence is built from TRBV19 and TRBJ1-5; 7 junctional bases match TRBD1. The nucleotide sequence reads as follows: TGTGCCAGTACCACCAGGGGGGCCGGCAATCAGCCCCAGCATTTT. The resulting protein is CASTTRGAGNQPQHF.